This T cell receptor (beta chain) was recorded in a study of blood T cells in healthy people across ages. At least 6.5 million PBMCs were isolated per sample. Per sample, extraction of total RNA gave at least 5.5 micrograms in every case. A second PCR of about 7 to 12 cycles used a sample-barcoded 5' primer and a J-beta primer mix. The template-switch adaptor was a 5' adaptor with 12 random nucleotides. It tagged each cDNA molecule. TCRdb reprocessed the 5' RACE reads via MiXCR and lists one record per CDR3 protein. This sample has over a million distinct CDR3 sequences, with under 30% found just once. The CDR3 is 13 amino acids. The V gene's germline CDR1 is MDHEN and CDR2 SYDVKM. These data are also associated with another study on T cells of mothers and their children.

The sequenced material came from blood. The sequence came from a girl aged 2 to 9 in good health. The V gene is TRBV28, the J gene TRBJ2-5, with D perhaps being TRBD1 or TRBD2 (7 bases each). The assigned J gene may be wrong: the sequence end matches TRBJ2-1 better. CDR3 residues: CASIRQGGGEQFF. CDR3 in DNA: TGTGCCAGCATACGACAGGGAGGGGGTGAGCAGTTCTTC.